A selection of T cell receptor beta chains follows, all from one sample in a study of prognosis after radiotherapy for stage I lung cancer. A single record per CDR3 protein comes from TCRdb applying MiXCR to the multiplex PCR reads. Seen here are about 26,000 distinct CDR3 sequences, around 32% observed once, and the top ten hold roughly 33%. Specimen: PBMCs, collected before or after stereotactic body radiation therapy (not recorded which). These receptors all stem from a donor over 45 with non-small cell lung cancer. Both conserved end residues are part of each CDR3. The D gene is left open where the match is weak. Clone size is shown for a subset of rows, as once, few, many or a class of expanded clone.

abundance: many
v_gene: TRBV2
d_gene: TRBD2
j_gene: TRBJ2-1
CDR3nt: TGTGCCAGCAGAACCACTAGCGGGAGAGCAGGTGAGCAGTTCTTC
CDR3aa: CASRTTSGRAGEQFF

abundance: many
v_gene: TRBV5-1
d_gene: TRBD1
j_gene: TRBJ1-6
CDR3nt: TGCGCCAGTCAACAGGGGAGCTCCTATAATTCACCCCTCCACTTT
CDR3aa: CASQQGSSYNSPLHF

abundance: many
v_gene: TRBV20-1
d_gene: TRBD1
j_gene: TRBJ1-1
CDR3nt: TGCAGTGCTAGAGATTCCGGGACAGGGTCGCGGACTGAAGCTTTCTTT
CDR3aa: CSARDSGTGSRTEAFF

abundance: .
v_gene: TRBV12-3/TRBV12-4
d_gene: .
j_gene: TRBJ2-3
CDR3nt: TGTGCCAGCAGCGGACAGCATAGCACAGATACGCAGTATTTT
CDR3aa: CASSGQHSTDTQYF

abundance: .
v_gene: TRBV7-8
d_gene: .
j_gene: TRBJ2-7
CDR3nt: TGTGCCAGCAGCTTCCCGCTATCTGGGGCGTTTGGCGAGCAGTACTTC
CDR3aa: CASSFPLSGAFGEQYF

abundance: many
v_gene: TRBV27
d_gene: TRBD2
j_gene: TRBJ2-7
CDR3nt: TGTGCCAGCAGTTTACTAGGACTAGCGGGGGACCGGCGGGGCGAGCAGTACTTC
CDR3aa: CASSLLGLAGDRRGEQYF

abundance: many
v_gene: TRBV27
d_gene: TRBD2
j_gene: TRBJ2-5
CDR3nt: TGTGCCAGCAGTCCCGGACTAGCGGGGGGGCGGGAGACCCAGTACTTC
CDR3aa: CASSPGLAGGRETQYF

abundance: many
v_gene: TRBV20-1
d_gene: .
j_gene: TRBJ2-5
CDR3nt: TGCAGTGCCCACCCGTTCCAGACGCAAGAGACCCAGTACTTC
CDR3aa: CSAHPFQTQETQYF

abundance: many
v_gene: TRBV14
d_gene: .
j_gene: TRBJ2-7
CDR3nt: TGTGCCAGCAGCCAAGGTCTGGCAGGGCTTTACGAGCAGTACTTC
CDR3aa: CASSQGLAGLYEQYF

abundance: many
v_gene: TRBV6-1
d_gene: TRBD1
j_gene: TRBJ2-2
CDR3nt: TGTGCCAGCAGAGCCGGACAGGGCCTCACCGGGGAGCTGTTTTTT
CDR3aa: CASRAGQGLTGELFF

abundance: many
v_gene: TRBV5-8
d_gene: TRBD1
j_gene: TRBJ2-5
CDR3nt: TGTGCCAGCAGCTTGGGCAGGGGGCAAGAGACCCAGTACTTC
CDR3aa: CASSLGRGQETQYF

abundance: .
v_gene: TRBV11-2
d_gene: .
j_gene: TRBJ2-7
CDR3nt: TGTGCCAGCAGCTTAGATCGTGCGGTTCCGCCTGCCTACGAGCAGTACTTC
CDR3aa: CASSLDRAVPPAYEQYF

abundance: many
v_gene: TRBV28
d_gene: .
j_gene: TRBJ2-1
CDR3nt: TGTGCCAGCAGTTCTGACGACAGCTCCTACAATGAGCAGTTCTTC
CDR3aa: CASSSDDSSYNEQFF

abundance: many
v_gene: TRBV5-1
d_gene: TRBD1
j_gene: TRBJ2-5
CDR3nt: TGCGCCAGCAGCCAATCTCCGACAGGGGTTTGGGAGACCCAGTACTTC
CDR3aa: CASSQSPTGVWETQYF

abundance: many
v_gene: TRBV5-1
d_gene: .
j_gene: TRBJ2-7
CDR3nt: TGCGCCAGCAGCTTCGGGACGACCTCCTACGAGCAGTACTTC
CDR3aa: CASSFGTTSYEQYF

abundance: many
v_gene: TRBV5-5
d_gene: .
j_gene: TRBJ1-5
CDR3nt: TGTGCCAGCAGCCGGACCGACGGGGAGAATCAGCCCCAGCATTTT
CDR3aa: CASSRTDGENQPQHF

abundance: many
v_gene: TRBV7-3
d_gene: TRBD1
j_gene: TRBJ2-2
CDR3nt: TGTGCCAGCAGCATACACAGGGGGTTCGACTCCGGGGAGCTGTTTTTT
CDR3aa: CASSIHRGFDSGELFF

abundance: few
v_gene: TRBV9
d_gene: .
j_gene: TRBJ2-5
CDR3nt: TGTGCCAGCAGCGTGGACAGAGCCGAGACCCAGTACTTC
CDR3aa: CASSVDRAETQYF

abundance: many
v_gene: TRBV9
d_gene: .
j_gene: TRBJ2-1
CDR3nt: TGTGCCAGCAGCGTAGATCTAGGAGATGAGCAGTTCTTC
CDR3aa: CASSVDLGDEQFF

abundance: many
v_gene: TRBV11-2
d_gene: .
j_gene: TRBJ1-2
CDR3nt: TGTGCCAGCAGCTCTCAGAGGGACCTAGGCTACACCTTC
CDR3aa: CASSSQRDLGYTF

abundance: many
v_gene: TRBV20-1
d_gene: .
j_gene: TRBJ2-3
CDR3nt: TGCAGCCTAAGAGACGGTCGTTGGACAGATACGCAGTATTTT
CDR3aa: CSLRDGRWTDTQYF

abundance: many
v_gene: TRBV4-1
d_gene: TRBD1
j_gene: TRBJ1-3
CDR3nt: TGCGCCAGCAGCCAAGATCCGACAGGGAATGGAAACACCATATATTTT
CDR3aa: CASSQDPTGNGNTIYF

abundance: many
v_gene: TRBV15
d_gene: TRBD1
j_gene: TRBJ2-7
CDR3nt: TGTGCCACCAGCAGAGAATTATTAGGGACAGGGAGGTACGAGCAGTACTTC
CDR3aa: CATSRELLGTGRYEQYF

abundance: many
v_gene: TRBV6-1
d_gene: .
j_gene: TRBJ2-3
CDR3nt: TGTGCCAGCACATCGCCGACAGATACGCAGTATTTT
CDR3aa: CASTSPTDTQYF

abundance: .
v_gene: TRBV7-3
d_gene: .
j_gene: TRBJ2-5
CDR3nt: TGTGCCAGCAGCTTAAATGGGGGCGGTGAAGAGACCCAGTACTTC
CDR3aa: CASSLNGGGEETQYF

abundance: many
v_gene: TRBV20-1
d_gene: TRBD1
j_gene: TRBJ2-7
CDR3nt: TGCAGTGCTAGGGATTCCGGGACAGGGTTTCCCGAGCAGTACTTC
CDR3aa: CSARDSGTGFPEQYF

abundance: .
v_gene: TRBV30
d_gene: TRBD1
j_gene: TRBJ1-2
CDR3nt: TGTGCCTGGAGCCGACAGGGTCACTATGGCTACACCTTC
CDR3aa: CAWSRQGHYGYTF

abundance: many
v_gene: TRBV5-4
d_gene: .
j_gene: TRBJ2-2
CDR3nt: TGTGCCAGCAGCTTAGGCGCAGGGAACACCGGGGAGCTGTTTTTT
CDR3aa: CASSLGAGNTGELFF

abundance: many
v_gene: TRBV12-3/TRBV12-4
d_gene: .
j_gene: TRBJ2-3
CDR3nt: TGTGCCAGCAGTTTGTACCGCCGAAAGGGTACAGATACGCAGTATTTT
CDR3aa: CASSLYRRKGTDTQYF

abundance: many
v_gene: TRBV5-6
d_gene: .
j_gene: TRBJ1-2
CDR3nt: TGTGCCAGCAGCTTGGACAACTATGGCTACACCTTC
CDR3aa: CASSLDNYGYTF

abundance: many
v_gene: TRBV3-1
d_gene: TRBD2
j_gene: TRBJ2-2
CDR3nt: TGTGCCAGCAGCTTAGGGACTAGCGGTAACACCGGGGAGCTGTTTTTT
CDR3aa: CASSLGTSGNTGELFF

abundance: many
v_gene: TRBV7-3
d_gene: TRBD2
j_gene: TRBJ2-3
CDR3nt: TGTGCCAGCAGCTCACTAGCGGGAGGGGATACGCAGTATTTT
CDR3aa: CASSSLAGGDTQYF

abundance: many
v_gene: TRBV12-5
d_gene: .
j_gene: TRBJ1-5
CDR3nt: TGTGCTAGTGGTTTGGACAACCAGCCCCAGCATTTT
CDR3aa: CASGLDNQPQHF

abundance: many
v_gene: TRBV19
d_gene: TRBD2
j_gene: TRBJ2-7
CDR3nt: TGTGCCAGTAGTAAGGTAGCGGGATTCTACGAGCAGTACTTC
CDR3aa: CASSKVAGFYEQYF

abundance: .
v_gene: TRBV20-1
d_gene: TRBD2
j_gene: TRBJ2-1
CDR3nt: TGCAGTGCTAGCGGGAGGGTAAACTACAATGAGCAGTTCTTC
CDR3aa: CSASGRVNYNEQFF

abundance: many
v_gene: TRBV28
d_gene: .
j_gene: TRBJ2-7
CDR3nt: TGTGCCAGCAGCTTAGACAGGAGTCACTACGAGCAGTACTTC
CDR3aa: CASSLDRSHYEQYF

abundance: .
v_gene: TRBV28
d_gene: .
j_gene: TRBJ1-1
CDR3nt: TGTGCCAGCAGTTCATTCGGTACTCTGAACACTGAAGCTTTCTTT
CDR3aa: CASSSFGTLNTEAFF

abundance: many
v_gene: TRBV4-1
d_gene: .
j_gene: TRBJ2-7
CDR3nt: TGCGCCAGCAGCGAGAACCGGGACACCTCCTACGAGCAGTACTTC
CDR3aa: CASSENRDTSYEQYF

abundance: .
v_gene: TRBV12-3/TRBV12-4
d_gene: .
j_gene: TRBJ2-3
CDR3nt: TGTGCCAGCAGTATGGCAGAAATCACAGATACGCAGTATTTT
CDR3aa: CASSMAEITDTQYF

abundance: many
v_gene: TRBV7-9
d_gene: .
j_gene: TRBJ2-5
CDR3nt: TGTGCCAGCAGCTTGACGACACCGCAACGAGAGACCCAGTACTTC
CDR3aa: CASSLTTPQRETQYF

abundance: few
v_gene: TRBV9
d_gene: TRBD1
j_gene: TRBJ2-4
CDR3nt: TGTGCCAGCAGCGTAGTCCCGGGACAGGGAAACATTCAGTACTTC
CDR3aa: CASSVVPGQGNIQYF

abundance: many
v_gene: TRBV5-1
d_gene: .
j_gene: TRBJ2-1
CDR3nt: TGCGCCAGCAGCTTGGATCTCGCGAAAGAGCAGTTCTTC
CDR3aa: CASSLDLAKEQFF

abundance: many
v_gene: TRBV5-1
d_gene: TRBD1
j_gene: TRBJ2-1
CDR3nt: TGCGCCAGCAGCCCGCGACAGGGGAGCTCCTACAATGAGCAGTTCTTC
CDR3aa: CASSPRQGSSYNEQFF

abundance: many
v_gene: TRBV20-1
d_gene: TRBD1
j_gene: TRBJ2-5
CDR3nt: TGCAGTGGAGTTTCTCGGACAGGGGGAGAGGAGACCCAGTACTTC
CDR3aa: CSGVSRTGGEETQYF

abundance: many
v_gene: TRBV7-9
d_gene: .
j_gene: TRBJ1-1
CDR3nt: TGTGCCAGCAGCTTAGAGCAGTCCACTGAAGCTTTCTTT
CDR3aa: CASSLEQSTEAFF

abundance: many
v_gene: TRBV27
d_gene: .
j_gene: TRBJ2-7
CDR3nt: TGTGCCAGCAGTCCCCCCTCGGGGGGCAGGACCTACGAGCAGTACTTC
CDR3aa: CASSPPSGGRTYEQYF